These 10 T cell receptor beta chains were sequenced from one sample in a study of OX40 agonist ivuxolimab in advanced cancers. Clones were read by immunoSEQ multiplex PCR, and TCRdb kept only the in-frame ones, dropping some. The sample lists tens of thousands of clones, about four fifths seen once, with around 2.3% in the top ten. The starting material was CD4+ or CD8+ T cells sorted from blood, obtained in a trial of the OX40 agonist ivuxolimab. The receptors were gathered from an adult with an advanced solid tumor such as melanoma, head and neck, liver or kidney cancer.

The chain is built from TRBV7-8 and TRBJ1-1; a weak D match, TRBD1 (5 bases). V gave up 0 bases and J gave up 1 base, with 21 bases separating them. This CDR3 comprises 19 residues. Germline assignment: CDR1 SGHVS and CDR2 FQNEAQ. The chain's CDR3 is CASSLARQGKGVWNTEAFF. As DNA, the CDR3 is TGTGCCAGCAGCTTAGCGCGGCAGGGTAAGGGTGTTTGGAACACTGAAGCTTTCTTT.

The chain is built from TRBV5-6 and TRBJ1-6; the D gene is possibly TRBD1 (5 bases). The V gene lost 0 bases and the J gene lost 9 bases, with 13 bases spanning the gap. CDR1 is SGHDT and CDR2 is YYEEEE in the germline V gene. The CDR3 is 15 amino acids. CDR3 amino acids: CASSLDGGGSSPLHF. CDR3 in DNA: TGTGCCAGCAGCTTGGACGGGGGAGGATCTTCACCCCTCCACTTT.

V is TRBV2 and J is TRBJ2-1; 10 bases are a match to TRBD1. The trim removed 9 bases at V and 5 bases at J, leaving 7 bases unmatched. The CDR3 runs to 14 residues. Per germline, CDR1 SNHLY and CDR2 FYNNEI. The CDR3 sequence: CASQDRGKNNEQFF. The CDR3 region has the DNA TGTGCCAGTCAGGACAGGGGGAAAAACAATGAGCAGTTCTTC.

Here the CDR3 reads CASRHFPGTGAYEQYF. CDR3 DNA sequence: TGTGCCAGCAGACATTTTCCCGGGACAGGGGCCTACGAGCAGTACTTC. This chain uses TRBV7-2 with TRBJ2-7; 10 bases are shared with TRBD1. The CDR3 runs to 16 residues. The trim removed 6 bases at V and 2 bases at J, leaving 10 bases unmatched. Germline lookup yields CDR1 SGHTA and CDR2 FQGNSA.

This clone was picked up a small number of times. The chain is built from TRBV7-9 and TRBJ2-3; D is tentatively TRBD1 or TRBD2 (7 bases each). Between the trimmed V and J ends, which lost 4 bases and 6 bases, there was a span of 17 bases. Germline CDR1 SEHNR, CDR2 FQNEAQ (reference sequence). The CDR3 has 15 residues. CDR3 protein: CASSSLAGGADTQYF. CDR3 in DNA: TGTGCCAGCAGCTCCCTGGCAGGGGGGGCCGATACGCAGTATTTT. Supplemented by reference TRBV7-9 and TRBJ2-3, the full variable domain reads DTGVSQNPRHKITKRGQNVTFRCDPISEHNRLYWYRQTLGQGPEFLTYFQNEAQLEKSRLLSDRFSAERPKGSFSTLEIQRTEQGDSAMYLCASSSLAGGADTQYFGPGTRLTVL.

The chain uses TRBV7-2 and TRBJ2-1, with 11 bases matching TRBD2. Germline CDR1 reads SGHTA; CDR2 reads FQGNSA. The junction had 2 bases not matched to a gene; V was cut back by 2 bases and J by 5 bases. CDR3 length equals 15 residues. The CDR3 DNA is TGTGCCAGCAGCTTAAGACTAGCGGGAAACAATGAGCAGTTCTTC. Protein sequence: CASSLRLAGNNEQFF.

Comment on this clone: Other DNA sequences in this specimen translate into the identical CDR3. The rearrangement joins TRBV28 to TRBJ1-2; maybe TRBD1 (6 bases). V gave up 3 bases and J gave up 4 bases, with 9 bases separating them. The CDR3 length is 13 residues. Germline lookup yields CDR1 MDHEN and CDR2 SYDVKM. CDR3: CASSFRGGYGYTF. The CDR3 DNA reads TGTGCCAGCAGTTTTAGGGGGGGCTATGGCTACACCTTC.

This sequence joins TRBV19 and TRBJ1-5, with 7 bases lining up with TRBD1. Germline-derived CDR1 and CDR2 are LNHDA and SQIVND (reference sequence). The CDR3 extends over 14 amino acids. J was trimmed by 5 bases and V by 7 bases; bases with no gene match: 8. CDR3 loop: CASMGVTGYQPQHF. CDR3 bases: TGTGCCAGTATGGGGGTGACAGGGTATCAGCCCCAGCATTTT.

This clone turned up a few times. The CDR3 nucleotides are TGTGCCAGCAGCTCGACCGGGGCTAGCGGGGGAGGGGAGACCCAGTACTTC. Its protein product is CASSSTGASGGGETQYF. V and J are TRBV9 and TRBJ2-5; 10 positions match TRBD2. Germline CDR1 and CDR2: SGDLS and YYNGEE. Unmatched junction bases numbered 14, after V lost 4 bases and J lost 5 bases. The CDR3 sequence is 17 residues long.

The chain links TRBV7-9 to TRBJ1-2; D may be TRBD1 (6 bases). The CDR3 consists of 17 residues. Germline CDR1 is SEHNR and CDR2 is FQNEAQ (reference sequence). V was trimmed by 5 bases and J by 6 bases, leaving 25 bases between them. CDR3 sequence: CASSPPGARGEGNGYTF. The CDR3 DNA reads as TGTGCCAGCAGCCCCCCGGGGGCGAGGGGTGAGGGAAATGGCTACACCTTC.